Described below is a single TCR beta chain sequence and its context. Cohorts were assigned according to the clinical history that participants reported. The sample belongs to a study of blood T cell repertoires in COVID-19. Overall study context: PBMCs, B-cell-depleted T cells, or T cells were the source of the cDNA or gDNA that made up the material.

In the original processing: Amplification with reference gene primers provided the estimates of nucleated cell counts. Only in-frame clones appear in the TCRdb table, and some are missing; sequencing was by immunoSEQ multiplex PCR. V and J calls and clone size are copied from that table; D and trimming were computed from the DNA. This sample carries fewer than 300,000 clones, approximately 91% of them seen once, and the ten largest clones take under 3%. Germline CDR1 MNHNS, CDR2 SASEGT. The CDR3 is made up of 12 amino acids. V dropped 4 bases and J dropped 7 bases, with 5 bases sitting between them. The TCR originated in a woman in her thirties or forties with acute COVID-19. Input material: PBMCs or T cells enriched from blood (not recorded which). The chain recombines TRBV6-1 with TRBJ1-6, with D hard to call. As DNA, the CDR3 is TGTGCCAGCAGTGCGGGGAATTCACCCCTCCACTTT. It encodes CASSAGNSPLHF.